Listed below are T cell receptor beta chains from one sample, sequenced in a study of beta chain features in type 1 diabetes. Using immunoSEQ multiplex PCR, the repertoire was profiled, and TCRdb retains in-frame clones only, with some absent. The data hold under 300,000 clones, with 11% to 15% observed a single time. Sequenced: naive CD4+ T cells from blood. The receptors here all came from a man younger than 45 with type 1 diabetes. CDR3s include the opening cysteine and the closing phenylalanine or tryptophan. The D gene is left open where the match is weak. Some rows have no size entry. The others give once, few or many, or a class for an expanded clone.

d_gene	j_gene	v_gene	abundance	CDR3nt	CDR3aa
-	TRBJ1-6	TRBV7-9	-	TGTGCCAGCAGCTCGTCAGGGAATAATTCACCCCTCCACTTT	CASSSSGNNSPLHF
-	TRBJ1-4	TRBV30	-	TGTGCCTGGAGCTCAGGGGTGACTAATGAAAAACTGTTTTTT	CAWSSGVTNEKLFF
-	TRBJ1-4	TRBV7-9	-	TGTGCCAGCAGCTTAGCGCAGGGGAATGAAAAACTGTTTTTT	CASSLAQGNEKLFF
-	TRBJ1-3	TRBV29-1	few	TGCAGCGCCGGGGGTGGAAACACCATATATTTT	CSAGGGNTIYF
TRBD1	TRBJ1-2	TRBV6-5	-	TGTGCCAGCAGTCCCGACAGGGGAGGTGGCTACACCTTC	CASSPDRGGGYTF
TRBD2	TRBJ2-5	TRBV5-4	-	TGTGCCAGCAGCCAAGAGGGTCTAGCGGAGCCACAAGAGACCCAGTACTTC	CASSQEGLAEPQETQYF
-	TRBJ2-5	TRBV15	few	TGTGCCACCATGGCAGGGTACCAAGAGACCCAGTACTTC	CATMAGYQETQYF
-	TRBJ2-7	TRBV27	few	TGTGCCAGCAGTCCCCCATACGAGGCAGAGCAGTACTTC	CASSPPYEAEQYF
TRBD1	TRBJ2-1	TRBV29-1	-	TGCAGCGCCCCCCTTAGGGACAGGCAGAATGAGCAGTTCTTC	CSAPLRDRQNEQFF
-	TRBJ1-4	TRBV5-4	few	TGTGCCAGCAGCTTGGCGGGAAATGAAAAACTGTTTTTT	CASSLAGNEKLFF
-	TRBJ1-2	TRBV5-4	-	TGTGCCAGCAGCCTCCCCCGGGACTATGGCTACACCTTC	CASSLPRDYGYTF
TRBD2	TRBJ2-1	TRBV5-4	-	TGTGCCAGCAGCTTGAGGACTAGCGGATACAATGAGCAGTTCTTC	CASSLRTSGYNEQFF
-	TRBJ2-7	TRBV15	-	TGTGCCACCAGCAGGCCAGCTGGACGGGGGAATTCGTACGAGCAGTACTTC	CATSRPAGRGNSYEQYF
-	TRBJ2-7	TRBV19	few	TGTGCCAGTAGTTCCGGACAGTCCTACGAGCAGTACTTC	CASSSGQSYEQYF
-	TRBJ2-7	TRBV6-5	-	TGTGCCAGCACTCGCGGACAGTTCTACGAGCAGTACTTC	CASTRGQFYEQYF
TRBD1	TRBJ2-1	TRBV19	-	TGTGCCAGTAGTAGATTGGGACAGCAGAACAATGAGCAGTTCTTC	CASSRLGQQNNEQFF
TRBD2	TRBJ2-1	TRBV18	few	TGTGCCAGCTCACCGACGCGGACTAGCGGGAGTTCCTCCTACAATGAGCAGTTCTTC	CASSPTRTSGSSSYNEQFF
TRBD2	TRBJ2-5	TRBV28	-	TGTGCCAGCAGTTTAACGGCGCGGGGGGATCGGGAGACCCAGTACTTC	CASSLTARGDRETQYF
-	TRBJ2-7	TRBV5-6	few	TGTGCCAGCAGCTTGCGGCAGGGGGGCGAGCAGTACTTC	CASSLRQGGEQYF
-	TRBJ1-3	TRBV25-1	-	TGTGCCAGCAGTGGGTCCGGCTCTGGAAACACCATATATTTT	CASSGSGSGNTIYF
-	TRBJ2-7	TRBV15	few	TGTGCCACCAGCAGACCGCAGGGGGGAACCTACGAGCAGTACTTC	CATSRPQGGTYEQYF
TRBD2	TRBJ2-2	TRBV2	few	TGTGCCTGGAGGGACGTTACTAGCGGGGAGAACACCGGGGAGCTGTTTTTT	CAWRDVTSGENTGELFF
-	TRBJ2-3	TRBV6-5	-	TGTGCCAGCAGTTACTCCCTTAACACAGATACGCAGTATTTT	CASSYSLNTDTQYF
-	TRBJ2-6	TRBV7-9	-	TGTGCCAGCAGCCAGGCAGGCCACTCTGGGGCCAACGTCCTGACTTTC	CASSQAGHSGANVLTF
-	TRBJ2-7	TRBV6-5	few	TGTGCCAGCCGCCGAATACGTCCCTACTACGAGCAGTACTTC	CASRRIRPYYEQYF
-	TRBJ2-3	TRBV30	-	TGTGCCTCGGGGGATACGCAGTATTTT	CASGDTQYF
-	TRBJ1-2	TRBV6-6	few	TGTGCCAGCAGTAACAATGACTATGGCTACACCTTC	CASSNNDYGYTF
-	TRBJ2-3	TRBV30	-	TGTGCCTGGAAACAAGGGGTTAGGACAGATACGCAGTATTTT	CAWKQGVRTDTQYF
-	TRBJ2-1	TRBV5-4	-	TGTGCCAGCAGCTTGGAGCTAGCGAGGAATGAGCAGTTCTTC	CASSLELARNEQFF
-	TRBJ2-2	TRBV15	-	TGTGCCACCAGCAGAGGACTGGGTGACACCGGGGAGCTGTTTTTT	CATSRGLGDTGELFF
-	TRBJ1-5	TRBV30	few	TGTGCCTGGAGTGGGCAGGATAATCAGCCCCAGCATTTT	CAWSGQDNQPQHF
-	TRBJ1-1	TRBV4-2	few	TGTGCCAGCAGCCAAGATAGGGGGGGAGGCACTGAAGCTTTCTTT	CASSQDRGGGTEAFF
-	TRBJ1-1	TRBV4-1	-	TGCGCCAGCAGCCAGAAAGGGCAGGGTCTCGTGAACACTGAAGCTTTCTTT	CASSQKGQGLVNTEAFF
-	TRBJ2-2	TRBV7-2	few	TGTGCCAGCAGCTTAGCGCTGAGGGAGATCTCCGGGGAGCTGTTTTTT	CASSLALREISGELFF
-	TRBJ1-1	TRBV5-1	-	TGCGCCAGCAGCTTTCCTTCGGACACTGAAGCTTTCTTT	CASSFPSDTEAFF
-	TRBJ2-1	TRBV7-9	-	TGTGCCAGCAGCCAAAGCTCGGGGGGCCAGGGGGCGTGGAATGAGCAGTTCTTC	CASSQSSGGQGAWNEQFF
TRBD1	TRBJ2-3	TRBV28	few	TGTGCCAGCAGCCCTACCGAACAGGGGAAAGATACGCAGTATTTT	CASSPTEQGKDTQYF
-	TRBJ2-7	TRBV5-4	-	TGTGCCAGCAGCGACTCATGGAAAAGCCACGAGCAGTACTTC	CASSDSWKSHEQYF
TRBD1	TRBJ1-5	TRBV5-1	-	TGCGCCAGCAGCCTAGGGACAGTTAATCAGCCCCAGCATTTT	CASSLGTVNQPQHF
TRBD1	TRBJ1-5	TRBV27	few	TGTGCCAGCAGTTTATCGGTGACAGGGTGGGTAAATACTCAGCCCCAGCATTTT	CASSLSVTGWVNTQPQHF
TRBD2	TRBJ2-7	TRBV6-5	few	TGTGCCAGCAGTTACGGTCTAGCGGGAGGGTTTGAGCAGTACTTC	CASSYGLAGGFEQYF
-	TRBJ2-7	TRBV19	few	TGTGCCAGTAGTACGCGGCTAGCCTACGAGCAGTACTTC	CASSTRLAYEQYF
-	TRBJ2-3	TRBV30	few	TGTGCCTGGAGTGAGGGAGGCGGCACAGATACGCAGTATTTT	CAWSEGGGTDTQYF
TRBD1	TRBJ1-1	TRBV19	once	TGTGCCAGTAGTGTCCGGGACAGGGGGCGGTCCACTGAAGCTTTCTTT	CASSVRDRGRSTEAFF
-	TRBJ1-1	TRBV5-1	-	TGCGCCAGCAGCCTCTTGGGGGGGACTGAAGCTTTCTTT	CASSLLGGTEAFF
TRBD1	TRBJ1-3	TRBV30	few	TGTGCCTGGAGCGGGACAGGGTTCCACACCATATATTTT	CAWSGTGFHTIYF
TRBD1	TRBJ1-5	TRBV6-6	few	TGTGCCAGCAGTCGAAGGACAGGGGATCAGCCCCAGCATTTT	CASSRRTGDQPQHF
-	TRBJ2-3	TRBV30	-	TGTGCCTGGAGTGTATACAGTACTAGCACAGATACGCAGTATTTT	CAWSVYSTSTDTQYF
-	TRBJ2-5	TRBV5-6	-	TGTGCCAGCAGCTTGGTTACAGGGTTGTACCAAGAGACCCAGTACTTC	CASSLVTGLYQETQYF
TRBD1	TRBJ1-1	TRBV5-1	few	TGCGCCAGCAGCAGACCGGGACAGATGAACACTGAAGCTTTCTTT	CASSRPGQMNTEAFF
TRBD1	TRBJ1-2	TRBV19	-	TGTGCCAGTAAGAGGACAGGGGGGTATGGCTACACCTTC	CASKRTGGYGYTF
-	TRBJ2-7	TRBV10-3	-	TGTGCCACAAACCGGGAGATACAGATGAGGGAGCAGTACTTC	CATNREIQMREQYF
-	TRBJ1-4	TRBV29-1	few	TGCAGCGCCCAGGGATCCCCAGGGCTGTCTGTGTTTTTT	CSAQGSPGLSVFF
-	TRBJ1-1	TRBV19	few	TGTGCCAGTAGACCCGGGCGGGTGAACACTGAAGCTTTCTTT	CASRPGRVNTEAFF